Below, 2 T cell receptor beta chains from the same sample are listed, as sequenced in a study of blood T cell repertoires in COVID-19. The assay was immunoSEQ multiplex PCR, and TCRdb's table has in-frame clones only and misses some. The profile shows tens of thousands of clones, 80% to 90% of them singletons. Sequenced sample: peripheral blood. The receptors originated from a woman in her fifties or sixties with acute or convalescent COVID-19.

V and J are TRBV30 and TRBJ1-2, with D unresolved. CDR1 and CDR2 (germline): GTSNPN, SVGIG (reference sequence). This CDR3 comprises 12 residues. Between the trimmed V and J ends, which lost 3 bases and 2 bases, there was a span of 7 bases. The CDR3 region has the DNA TGTGCCTGGAGGGAGGCAAACTATGGCTACACCTTC. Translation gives CAWREANYGYTF. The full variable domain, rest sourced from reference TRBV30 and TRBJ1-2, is SQTIHQWPATLVQPVGSPLSLECTVEGTSNPNLYWYRQAAGRGLQLLFYSVGIGQISSEVPQNLSASRPQDRQFILSSKKLLLSDSGFYLCAWREANYGYTFGSGTRLTVV.

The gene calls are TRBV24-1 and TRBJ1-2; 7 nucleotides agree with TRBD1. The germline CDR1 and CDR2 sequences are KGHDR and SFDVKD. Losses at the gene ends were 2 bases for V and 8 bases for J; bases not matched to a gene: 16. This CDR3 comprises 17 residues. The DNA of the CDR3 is TGTGCCACCAGTGATTCTCCCGGGACAGCGGTTAGGATGGGCTACACCTTC. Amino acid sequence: CATSDSPGTAVRMGYTF.